A single sample is the source of the 7 T cell receptor beta chains below, sequenced in a study of OX40 agonist ivuxolimab in advanced cancers. Measured with immunoSEQ multiplex PCR; TCRdb has only the in-frame clones, and not every one. This table has around 76,000 clones, roughly 88% appearing once. Sequencing was performed on CD4+ or CD8+ T cells sorted from blood, taken in a trial of the OX40 agonist ivuxolimab. The receptors shown here come from an adult with an advanced solid tumor such as melanoma, head and neck, liver or kidney cancer.

The chain combines TRBV27 with TRBJ2-7; the match to TRBD1 covers 10 bases. The junction had 9 bases not matched to a gene; V was cut back by 4 bases and J by 6 bases. This CDR3 region has 15 residues. Germline CDR1 is MNHEY and CDR2 is SMNVEV (reference sequence). CDR3 coding DNA: TGTGCCAGCAGTTCCGGGACAGGGGTTCTCGGCGAGCAGTACTTC. Its translation is CASSSGTGVLGEQYF.

The chain couples TRBV5-5 to TRBJ1-2, with a possible D match to TRBD1 (6 bases). V dropped 4 bases and J dropped 6 bases, with 19 bases sitting between them. Germline V lookup: CDR1 SGHKS, CDR2 YYEKEE (reference sequence). This CDR3 is 15 amino acids long. CDR3 DNA sequence: TGTGCCAGCAGCCTTAGGGGGGACGCCTCGGATGGCTACACCTTC. Its protein product is CASSLRGDASDGYTF. Looking up the rest from reference TRBV5-5 and TRBJ1-2 gives the full variable domain: DAGVTQSPTHLIKTRGQQVTLRCSPISGHKSVSWYQQVLGQGPQFIFQYYEKEERGRGNFPDRFSARQFPNYSSELNVNALLLGDSALYLCASSLRGDASDGYTFGSGTRLTVV.

This clone occurred once. The V call is TRBV5-5, the J call TRBJ2-1; TRBD2 agrees at 11 bases. Trimming cost V 2 bases and J 5 bases; bases outside gene matches: 6. From germline, CDR1 is SGHKS and CDR2 YYEKEE (reference sequence). The length of the CDR3 is 16 residues. This CDR3 is CASSLGGLAVNNEQFF. DNA for the CDR3: TGTGCCAGCAGCTTAGGGGGACTAGCGGTGAACAATGAGCAGTTCTTC. Filled out from reference TRBV5-5 and TRBJ2-1, the complete variable domain reads DAGVTQSPTHLIKTRGQQVTLRCSPISGHKSVSWYQQVLGQGPQFIFQYYEKEERGRGNFPDRFSARQFPNYSSELNVNALLLGDSALYLCASSLGGLAVNNEQFFGPGTRLTVL.

The rearrangement uses TRBV7-9 and TRBJ2-1, with D uncertain. Germline CDR1 SEHNR, CDR2 FQNEAQ (reference sequence). V lost 3 bases to trimming and J lost 3 bases, with 0 bases between them. The length of the CDR3 is 11 residues. The DNA for the CDR3 is TGTGCCAGCAGCTTCTACAATGAGCAGTTCTTC. This codes for CASSFYNEQFF.

This sequence joins TRBV11-3 and TRBJ2-3, with D maybe TRBD2 (6 bases). The CDR3 spans 16 residues. The germline gives CDR1 SGHNT, CDR2 YENEEA. V was pared by 3 bases and J by 0 bases, with 13 bases between. The DNA for the CDR3 is TGTGCCAGCAGCTTGGGGGACTCCCCGAGCACAGATACGCAGTATTTT. Its protein product is CASSLGDSPSTDTQYF.

J is TRBJ2-1 and V is TRBV5-4; TRBD2 agrees at 8 bases. Germline V gene sequence: CDR1 SGHNT, CDR2 YYREEE (reference sequence). The CDR3 has 17 residues. V dropped 0 bases and J dropped 1; count of bases not matched to a gene: 6. The CDR3 bases are TGTGCCAGCAGCTTGGGCGGGAGGCGGCCTTCCTACAATGAGCAGTTCTTC. This translates into CASSLGGRRPSYNEQFF.

The gene calls are TRBV23-1 and TRBJ2-7; D gene ambiguous. TRBV23-1 is annotated as an ORF whose role is uncertain. The CDR3 loop spans 11 amino acids. V gave up 2 bases and J gave up 3 bases, with 2 bases separating them. This CDR3 reads CASSQNYEQYF. Written as DNA, the CDR3 is TGCGCCAGCAGTCAAAACTACGAGCAGTACTTC.